The 24 T cell receptor beta chains reported below all come from one sample, sequenced in a study of blood T cell repertoires in COVID-19. Here immunoSEQ multiplex PCR was the method, and the copy in TCRdb shows in-frame clones only, minus some. The repertoire has more than 150,000 clones, 70% to 90% of them found once; the top ten carry roughly 2%. The sequenced material came from peripheral blood. All receptors derive from a man between 65 and 79 years old with active or convalescent COVID-19.

CDR3 bases: TGTGCCAGCAGCCAAGTCGTAGCCCTCATTACAACAGATACGCAGTATTTT. This encodes CASSQVVALITTDTQYF. The genes are TRBV3-1 (or the pseudogene TRBV3-2) and TRBJ2-3, with D uncertain. CDR3 length: 17 amino acids. CDR1 and CDR2 from the germline V gene are LGHDT and YNNKEL (reference sequence). Trimming shortened V by 1 base and J by 3 bases, and 17 bases separated the two germline ends.

The J gene is TRBJ2-4, the V gene TRBV2; the match to TRBD2 covers 13 bases. This CDR3 spans 15 amino acids. The trim removed 3 bases at V and 9 bases at J, leaving 5 bases unmatched. From germline, CDR1 is SNHLY and CDR2 FYNNEI. In DNA, the CDR3 is TGTGCCAGCAGTGACCGACTAGCGGGAGGTAGCATTCAGTACTTC. It encodes CASSDRLAGGSIQYF.

As for this clone: One end of the junction is discordant with germline, which a read error may explain. The chain joins TRBV28 to TRBJ2-7, with a possible D match to TRBD2 (7 bases). This CDR3 contains 16 residues. Germline V CDR1 and CDR2: MDHEN, SYDVKM. DNA of the CDR3: TGTGCCAGCGGTCCCCCCCCGGGGGCGGGAGACTACGAGCAGTGCTTC. Protein product: CASGPPPGAGDYEQCF.

This clone showed up just a few times. The rearrangement links TRBV4-3 to TRBJ1-3, with 9 bases fitting TRBD1. CDR1 and CDR2 from the germline V gene are LGHNA and YSLEER. Trimming cost V 1 base and J 4 bases; bases outside gene matches: 2. This CDR3 has 15 residues. CDR3 nucleotides: TGCGCCAGCAGCCAAGGGGACAGGGACGGAAACACCATATATTTT. This codes for CASSQGDRDGNTIYF.

The rearrangement uses TRBV21-1 and TRBJ1-6. TRBV21-1 has pseudogene status. The CDR3 is made up of 15 amino acids. For the CDR3, the DNA is TGTGCCAGCAGCAAACTCGGGTCCTATAATTCACCCCTCCACTTT. It translates to CASSKLGSYNSPLHF.

The V gene is TRBV28, the J gene TRBJ1-1, with TRBD1 as a possible D gene (6 bases). In germline, CDR1 is MDHEN, CDR2 SYDVKM. Trimming stripped 3 bases from V and 11 bases from J, with 16 bases between. The CDR3 spans 13 residues. CDR3 protein: CASSLGQEVLAFF. The CDR3 DNA is TGTGCCAGCAGTTTGGGACAAGAGGTTTTGGCTTTCTTT.

The CDR3 loop is CASSRSGGPHNEQFF. CDR3 coding DNA: TGTGCCAGCAGCCGTAGCGGGGGGCCCCACAATGAGCAGTTCTTC. The chain is built from TRBV3-1 (or the pseudogene TRBV3-2) and TRBJ2-1; 10 bases align to TRBD2. CDR1 is LGHDT and CDR2 is YNNKEL in the germline V gene (reference sequence). The CDR3 spans 15 residues. V was pared by 4 bases and J by 5 bases, with 5 bases of the junction left unmatched.

This clone was seen once. The CDR3 spells CASSLTDRQVYEQYF. The CDR3 bases are TGTGCCAGCAGCTTGACGGACAGGCAGGTCTACGAGCAGTACTTC. This chain links TRBV5-6 with TRBJ2-7, with 7 bases identical to TRBD1. Germline CDR1 and CDR2: SGHDT and YYEEEE. Trimming cost V 1 base and J 3 bases; bases outside gene matches: 7. There are 15 residues in the CDR3.

J is TRBJ1-2 and V is TRBV7-2; D ambiguous. Germline CDR1 reads SGHTA; CDR2 reads FQGNSA. Trimming left V 1 base short and J 2 bases short, with 8 bases between. CDR3 length: 14 residues. CDR3 bases: TGTGCCAGCAGCTTAGTCGACACAAACTATGGCTACACCTTC. Protein sequence: CASSLVDTNYGYTF.

The chain recombines TRBV15 with TRBJ2-1; D remains ambiguous. Germline values: CDR1 LNHNV, CDR2 YYDKDF (reference sequence). The CDR3 loop spans 14 amino acids. Trimming took 3 bases from V and 2 from J, leaving 8 bases between them. CDR3 DNA: TGTGCCACCAGCAGGGAACAGCCCTACAATGAGCAGTTCTTC. It translates to CATSREQPYNEQFF.

This chain uses TRBV28 with TRBJ2-7, with D possibly being TRBD2 (5 bases). CDR3 length equals 14 residues. Trimming stripped 6 bases from V and 4 bases from J, with 16 bases between. CDR1 MDHEN and CDR2 SYDVKM come from the germline V gene. In DNA form, the CDR3 reads TGTGCCAGCAGCTCACAGAGTACTAGATACGAGCAGTACTTC. Translated, it gives CASSSQSTRYEQYF.

CDR3: CASSLAGFQPQHF. In nucleotides, the CDR3 is TGTGCCAGCAGTTTAGCAGGGTTTCAGCCCCAGCATTTT. This chain joins TRBV27 and TRBJ1-5; TRBD1 might be the D (5 bases). CDR3 length equals 13 residues. The germline V and J ends were trimmed by 2 bases and 6 bases, with 8 bases remaining between them. CDR1 is MNHEY, CDR2 SMNVEV, per germline (reference sequence).

The chain carries TRBV11-2 and TRBJ2-3, with 10 bases that match TRBD2. The CDR3 length is 14 residues. Per the germline V gene, CDR1 is SGHAT and CDR2 is FQNNGV. The J segment lost 2 bases and the V segment lost 9 bases, leaving 5 bases of the junction unmatched. The CDR3 protein is CASRSGGATDTQYF. The DNA of the CDR3 is TGTGCCAGTAGAAGCGGGGGGGCCACAGATACGCAGTATTTT. Complete variable domain (other parts from reference TRBV11-2 and TRBJ2-3): EAGVAQSPRYKIIEKRQSVAFWCNPISGHATLYWYQQILGQGPKLLIQFQNNGVVDDSQLPKDRFSAERLKGVDSTLKIQPAKLEDSAVYLCASRSGGATDTQYFGPGTRLTVL.

This chain connects TRBV6-2 or TRBV6-3 to TRBJ2-1; D is perhaps TRBD2 (5 bases). Germline-derived CDR1 and CDR2 are MNHEY and SVGEGT. The length of the CDR3 is 15 residues. Trimming took off 5 bases at V and 0 bases at J, with 11 bases between the two ends. The chain's CDR3 is CASSQSGISYNEQFF. The CDR3 region has the DNA TGTGCCAGCAGTCAATCCGGGATCTCCTACAATGAGCAGTTCTTC.

This clone was counted a single time. The gene calls are TRBV7-2 and TRBJ2-1, with D perhaps TRBD2 (5 bases). In germline, CDR1 is SGHTA, CDR2 FQGNSA. Trimming pared 2 bases from V and 5 bases from J, leaving 10 bases between. CDR3 length: 14 residues. The CDR3 loop is CASSLTGSDNEQFF. DNA for the CDR3: TGTGCCAGCAGCTTAACGGGGTCAGACAATGAGCAGTTCTTC.

The chain is built from TRBV27 and TRBJ1-2; TRBD1 matches at 8 bases. V dropped 8 bases and J dropped 3; count of bases not matched to a gene: 8. The CDR3 has 14 amino acids. Germline lookup yields CDR1 MNHEY and CDR2 SMNVEV (reference sequence). The CDR3 DNA reads TGTGCCAGCGGCTTACAGACAGGGGACTATGGCTACACCTTC. The encoded protein is CASGLQTGDYGYTF.

The gene calls are TRBV10-3 and TRBJ2-7, with 11 bases lining up with TRBD1. V trimming: 2 bases; J trimming: 4 bases; junction bases outside the gene matches: 1. The CDR3 loop spans 14 amino acids. Germline-derived CDR1 and CDR2 are ENHRY and SYGVKD. For the CDR3, the DNA is TGTGCCATCAGTGAGGGACAGGGGGCTTACGAGCAGTACTTC. Translating it yields CAISEGQGAYEQYF.

The chain employs TRBV6-5 and TRBJ1-4, with a tentative D call TRBD1 (5 bases). This CDR3 spans 16 amino acids. CDR1 and CDR2 from the germline V gene are MNHEY and SVGAGI. Trimming removed 2 bases from V and 7 bases from J, with 17 bases in between. The CDR3 region is CASSYPTGRLCEKLFF. CDR3 nucleotides: TGTGCCAGCAGTTACCCCACAGGACGGCTTTGTGAAAAACTGTTTTTT.

This clone was counted a single time. The chain couples TRBV10-2 to TRBJ2-2; D possibly corresponds to TRBD1 (6 bases). Per the germline V gene, CDR1 is WSHSY and CDR2 is SAAADI. The CDR3 sequence is 14 residues long. Trimming pared 6 bases from V and 1 base from J, leaving 9 bases between. In DNA, the CDR3 is TGCGCCAGCAGCCTACAGGGGAACACCGGGGAGCTGTTTTTT. Its protein is CASSLQGNTGELFF.

This sequence joins TRBV9 and TRBJ2-1; D is perhaps TRBD2 (7 bases). Deletions cut 1 base from V and 3 bases from J, with 11 bases between. The CDR3 loop spans 15 amino acids. From germline, CDR1 is SGDLS and CDR2 YYNGEE. CDR3 DNA: TGTGCCAGCAGCGTACGGGGGGCCCTCTACAATGAGCAGTTCTTC. Protein product: CASSVRGALYNEQFF.

This chain uses TRBV21-1 with TRBJ2-2; the DNA was not compared with TRBD2, the D call given in the table. TRBV21-1 is tagged as a pseudogene. This CDR3 is built from 16 residues. The CDR3 bases are TGTGCCAGCAGCAGAGCCGGGGATTTAGACACCGGGGAGCTGTTTTTT. This gives the protein CASSRAGDLDTGELFF.

CDR3 coding DNA: TGCGCCAGCAGTGAGTCCCAGGGCGCTGAAGCTTTCTTT. Translation gives CASSESQGAEAFF. This chain joins TRBV10-1 and TRBJ1-1; possibly TRBD1 for D (5 bases). Looked up from germline, CDR1 is WNHNN and CDR2 is SYGVQD (reference sequence). The length of the CDR3 is 13 residues. Trimming took 0 bases from V and 6 from J, leaving 8 bases between them.

The V call is TRBV9, the J call TRBJ2-1; 9 bases are shared with TRBD2. This CDR3 is 15 amino acids long. V shed 5 bases, J shed 7 bases, and the junction held 10 bases outside the gene matches. The germline gives CDR1 SGDLS, CDR2 YYNGEE. The CDR3 nucleotides are TGTGCCAGCAGTATTGTGGCGGGGGGGACGAATGAGCAGTTCTTC. Translated, it gives CASSIVAGGTNEQFF. Drawing the rest from reference TRBV9 and TRBJ2-1, the complete variable domain is DSGVTQTPKHLITATGQRVTLRCSPRSGDLSVYWYQQSLDQGLQFLIQYYNGEERAKGNILERFSAQQFPDLHSELNLSSLELGDSALYFCASSIVAGGTNEQFFGPGTRLTVL.

The chain recombines TRBV5-1 with TRBJ2-2; possibly TRBD2 for D (5 bases). Germline-derived CDR1 and CDR2 are SGHRS and YFSETQ. The CDR3 spans 16 residues. V lost 4 bases and J lost 3, with 16 bases in between. CDR3 sequence (DNA): TGCGCCAGCAGCCCGGGTCTAGCTTTAGACACCGGGGAGCTGTTTTTT. Amino acid sequence: CASSPGLALDTGELFF.